Listed below are T cell receptor beta chains from one sample, sequenced in a study of cytomegalovirus exposure and HLA in healthy donors. Profiled with immunoSEQ multiplex PCR; TCRdb holds only in-frame clones, not every one. This table has about 52,000 clones, roughly 60% appearing once. Sequenced material: PBMCs. These receptors all stem from a human donor in good health. CDR3s include the opening cysteine and the closing phenylalanine or tryptophan. A D gene is named only where the DNA matches it firmly. Rows may omit the clone size; those that give it use once, few, many or a size class.

V gene	clone size	D gene	J gene	CDR3 DNA	CDR3 protein
TRBV10-3	NA	NA	TRBJ1-3	TGTGCCATCTCAGGGACAACTGGAAACACCATATATTTT	CAISGTTGNTIYF
TRBV5-1	NA	NA	TRBJ1-3	TGCGCCAGCAGACCCACCCTGAGCTCTGGAAACACCATATATTTT	CASRPTLSSGNTIYF
TRBV10-2	many	NA	TRBJ1-1	TGCGCCAGCAGTGAAGTAATCCTAATGAGTACTGAAGCTTTCTTT	CASSEVILMSTEAFF
TRBV30	NA	TRBD1	TRBJ2-5	TGTGCCCTTGACAGGGACGAGACCCAGTACTTC	CALDRDETQYF
TRBV7-9	NA	TRBD2	TRBJ2-3	TGTGCCAGCAGCCTGGGACTAGCGCAAAGCACAGATACGCAGTATTTT	CASSLGLAQSTDTQYF
TRBV6-6	few	NA	TRBJ1-5	TGTGCCAGCAGGTTTCCCGGTGATCAGCCCCAGCATTTT	CASRFPGDQPQHF
TRBV30	NA	NA	TRBJ1-3	TGTGCCTGGACTGGCGGCGTGTCTGGAAACACCATATATTTT	CAWTGGVSGNTIYF
TRBV19	NA	TRBD1	TRBJ2-7	TGTGCCAGTACCCCGACAGGGGGACGAGGCGAGCAGTACTTC	CASTPTGGRGEQYF
TRBV13	NA	TRBD1	TRBJ1-3	TGTGCCAGCAGCTTAGCCGACCCTTATGCGACACGGACAGGGGATTATTTTACTGGAAACACCATATATTTT	CASSLADPYATRTGDYFTGNTIYF
TRBV21-1	NA	NA	TRBJ2-4	TGTGCCAGCAGCAAAGGGGGGGAGAAAAACATTCAGTACTTC	CASSKGGEKNIQYF
TRBV7-2	NA	TRBD2	TRBJ2-2	TGTGCCAGCAGCTTAGGTGGAGCGGGGGGGTTCGACACCGGGGAGCTGTTTTTT	CASSLGGAGGFDTGELFF
TRBV7-2	NA	TRBD2	TRBJ2-7	TGTGCCAGCAGCCGGACTAGCGGGGGCCTTTACGAGCAGTACTTC	CASSRTSGGLYEQYF
TRBV6-5	NA	TRBD1	TRBJ1-1	TGTGCCAGCAGGGGGGGACAGATAAACACTGAAGCTTTCTTT	CASRGGQINTEAFF
TRBV18	NA	NA	TRBJ1-2	TGTGCCAGCTCAACTCCGACAGAAGACTATGGCTACACCTTC	CASSTPTEDYGYTF
TRBV6-5	NA	TRBD1	TRBJ1-2	TGTGCCAGCAGCGTGGGACAGATTAACTATGGCTACACCTTC	CASSVGQINYGYTF
TRBV10-2	once	NA	TRBJ1-5	TGCGCCAGCAGTGATATAGACACTCAGCCCCAGCATTTT	CASSDIDTQPQHF
TRBV27	NA	NA	TRBJ1-1	TGTGCCAGCAGTTTATACGGGGGGCGGGCGGTGAACACTGAAGCTTTCTTT	CASSLYGGRAVNTEAFF
TRBV4-2	few	TRBD1	TRBJ1-2	TGTGCCAGCAGCCAAGATCGGACAGGGGAAGGCTACACCTTC	CASSQDRTGEGYTF
TRBV29-1	few	TRBD2	TRBJ2-7	TGCAGCGTTTATTCCGGTCACACGAAGGGGAGGGACGAGCAGTACTTC	CSVYSGHTKGRDEQYF
TRBV5-1	NA	NA	TRBJ2-1	TGCGCCAGCAGCTGGGACTTCAACAATGAGCAGTTCTTC	CASSWDFNNEQFF
TRBV7-9	once	NA	TRBJ2-4	TGTGCCAGCAGCTTCTCCCCGGCTGCATTGGGCCCCCTTAACATTCAGTACTTC	CASSFSPAALGPLNIQYF
TRBV7-9	few	TRBD1	TRBJ2-7	TGTGCCAGCAGCTCGGGACAGACCTACGAGCAGTACTTC	CASSSGQTYEQYF
TRBV7-9	NA	TRBD2	TRBJ2-5	TGTGCCAGCAGCCCGAGCGGGAAAGAGACCCAGTACTTC	CASSPSGKETQYF
TRBV14	few	NA	TRBJ1-6	TGTGCCAGCAGCGGTCTGAGCTCCTATAATTCACCCCTCCACTTT	CASSGLSSYNSPLHF
TRBV28	NA	NA	TRBJ1-2	TGTGCCAGCAGTCCCCTACGAGCCAGGGACTATGGCTACACCTTC	CASSPLRARDYGYTF
TRBV7-9	NA	TRBD1	TRBJ2-3	TGTGCCAGCAGCTTAATAGGGGGCTCCGATACGCAGTATTTT	CASSLIGGSDTQYF
TRBV30	NA	NA	TRBJ1-3	TGTGCCTGGAGCCGACAGGCGGGCTCTGGAAACACCATATATTTT	CAWSRQAGSGNTIYF
TRBV7-9	NA	TRBD2	TRBJ2-1	TGTGCCAGCAGCCCTTTAGGTAGCGGGGGGGCCAATTACAATGAGCAGTTCTTC	CASSPLGSGGANYNEQFF
TRBV6-4	once	TRBD1	TRBJ2-1	TGTGCCAGCAGCGTTGGCCGGGACAGCTGGTTCTTC	CASSVGRDSWFF
TRBV10-1	few	TRBD1	TRBJ1-2	TGCGCCAGCAATCCGACAGGGATTCACACCTTC	CASNPTGIHTF
TRBV28	NA	NA	TRBJ2-3	TGTGCCAGCAGTGCCGGACTGCAACATACGCAGTATTTT	CASSAGLQHTQYF
TRBV2	NA	NA	TRBJ1-4	TGTGCCAGCCTACGAACAGTGGGTGAAAAACTGTTTTTT	CASLRTVGEKLFF
TRBV29-1	few	TRBD1	TRBJ1-5	TGCAGCGTTTCTGACAGGGATAGGAATCAGCCCCAGCATTTT	CSVSDRDRNQPQHF
TRBV5-1	few	TRBD1	TRBJ1-2	TGCGCCAGCAGCCCTCTCGACAGGGGGCATAGCTATGGCTACACCTTC	CASSPLDRGHSYGYTF
TRBV7-3	NA	TRBD1	TRBJ2-1	TGTGCCAGCAGCCCCCAATCAGGGGGCATAAATGAGCAGTTCTTC	CASSPQSGGINEQFF
TRBV7-3	NA	NA	TRBJ2-5	TGTGCCAGCAGCTTAACGTCCCTTGAGACCCAGTACTTC	CASSLTSLETQYF
TRBV4-2	NA	NA	TRBJ1-2	TGTGCCAGCAGCCTTCGGGACACCAACCTCTATGGCTACACCTTC	CASSLRDTNLYGYTF
TRBV19	NA	NA	TRBJ2-5	TGTGCCAGCCTAGGAGAGACCCAGTACTTC	CASLGETQYF
TRBV30	NA	TRBD2	TRBJ2-3	TGTGCCTGGAGTAAGACTAGCGGAGATACGCAGTATTTT	CAWSKTSGDTQYF
TRBV6-4	NA	NA	TRBJ2-7	TGTGCCAGCAGTCCGTCCCCAGGGGATTCCTACGAGCAGTACTTC	CASSPSPGDSYEQYF
TRBV10-3	NA	NA	TRBJ2-7	TGTGCCATCAGTGTCACGGAGGTGTTGTCCTACGAGCAGTACTTC	CAISVTEVLSYEQYF
TRBV4-3	few	NA	TRBJ1-5	TGCGCCAGCAGCCGGGACAAGAATCAGCCCCAGCATTTT	CASSRDKNQPQHF